This is a list of T cell receptor beta chains from one sample in a study of T cell responses to AZD1222 COVID-19 vaccine. TCRdb's table, derived via immunoSEQ multiplex PCR, lists solely in-frame clones and lacks some. Among about 53,000 clones listed, 70% to 85% were seen once. The input for sequencing was peripheral blood, taken on day 0 of AZD1222 vaccination. The receptors stem from an adult in good health. Each CDR3 is given with its conserved first and last residue. A D gene is named only where the DNA matches it firmly. The size field is filled for only some rows; it gives once, few, many or a size class.

CDR3aa	CDR3nt	len	d_gene	abundance	v_gene	j_gene
CASSSGDSGNTIYF	TGTGCCAGCAGCTCGGGCGACTCTGGAAACACCATATATTTT	14	-	-	TRBV5-4	TRBJ1-3
CASREDTEAFF	TGTGCCAGCCGTGAGGATACTGAAGCTTTCTTT	11	-	-	TRBV28	TRBJ1-1
CATSPTGRAYNEQFF	TGTGCCACCAGCCCTACAGGGCGGGCCTACAATGAGCAGTTCTTC	15	-	-	TRBV24-1	TRBJ2-1
CASSLTGTSGRLNEQFF	TGTGCCAGCAGCTTAACTGGGACTAGCGGGAGGCTCAATGAGCAGTTCTTC	17	TRBD2	few	TRBV7-3	TRBJ2-1
CASSIQRTGYVGYTF	TGTGCCAGTAGTATACAGAGAACAGGCTATGTTGGCTACACCTTC	15	-	-	TRBV19	TRBJ1-2
CASSVGGGSFYEQYF	TGTGCCAGCAGCGTAGGTGGCGGGAGCTTCTACGAGCAGTACTTC	15	TRBD2	-	TRBV9	TRBJ2-7
CASSQGVGGRENIQYF	TGTGCCAGCAGCCAAGGGGTCGGCGGGAGGGAAAACATTCAGTACTTC	16	TRBD2	-	TRBV3-1/TRBV3-2	TRBJ2-4
CASGGRGYEQYF	TGTGCCAGCGGCGGACGGGGCTACGAGCAGTACTTC	12	-	-	TRBV11-2	TRBJ2-7
CATSRGQTNTEAFF	TGTGCCACCAGCAGAGGACAGACGAACACTGAAGCTTTCTTT	14	-	-	TRBV15	TRBJ1-1
CASTDSVFSEQYF	TGTGCCAGCACGGACAGTGTTTTCTCCGAGCAGTACTTC	13	-	-	TRBV19	TRBJ2-7
CASSSDTFYTF	TGTGCCAGCAGCTCCGACACTTTCTACACCTTC	11	-	many	TRBV6-5	TRBJ1-2
CASSTGTGDRAFF	TGTGCCAGTAGTACCGGGACAGGGGATCGAGCTTTCTTT	13	TRBD1	-	TRBV19	TRBJ1-1
CASSLGTSGRVETQYF	TGCGCCAGCAGCTTGGGCACTAGCGGGAGGGTAGAGACCCAGTACTTC	16	TRBD2	-	TRBV5-1	TRBJ2-5
CASSALRYITEAFF	TGTGCCAGCAGCGCTTTACGATATATCACTGAAGCTTTCTTT	14	-	once	TRBV5-6	TRBJ1-1
CASSTTHGRSSTDTQYF	TGTGCCAGCAGCACGACTCACGGAAGGTCGAGCACAGATACGCAGTATTTT	17	-	-	TRBV7-8	TRBJ2-3
CASSFMTSGSSDTQYF	TGTGCCAGCAGCTTCATGACTAGCGGGAGTTCAGATACGCAGTATTTT	16	TRBD2	-	TRBV9	TRBJ2-3
CASSGQTGELFF	TGTGCCAGCAGTGGACAGACCGGGGAGCTGTTTTTT	12	-	-	TRBV2	TRBJ2-2
CASSPRETLAKNIQYF	TGTGCCAGCAGCCCCCGGGAAACTCTAGCCAAAAACATTCAGTACTTC	16	-	-	TRBV9	TRBJ2-4
CSVVGGGQFYGYTF	TGCAGCGTTGTTGGGGGGGGACAGTTCTATGGCTACACCTTC	14	TRBD1	once	TRBV29-1	TRBJ1-2
CASSLVSVTEQFF	TGTGCCAGCAGCTTAGTATCCGTTACTGAGCAGTTCTTC	13	-	-	TRBV11-2	TRBJ2-1
CASSSLQGDEQYF	TGCGCCAGCAGCTCACTTCAGGGAGACGAGCAGTACTTC	13	-	-	TRBV5-1	TRBJ2-7
CASSSLGGSGRAYEQYF	TGTGCCAGCAGCTCCCTAGGGGGTAGCGGGAGGGCCTACGAGCAGTACTTC	17	TRBD2	-	TRBV7-6	TRBJ2-7
CASSYPQRNTEAFF	TGTGCCAGCAGTTACCCACAGAGGAACACTGAAGCTTTCTTT	14	-	-	TRBV6-2/TRBV6-3	TRBJ1-1
CATTGTENGYTF	TGTGCCACTACCGGGACGGAAAATGGCTACACCTTC	12	-	-	TRBV25-1	TRBJ1-2
CASSLGRENSPLHF	TGTGCCAGCAGCTTAGGCAGGGAAAATTCACCCCTCCACTTT	14	-	-	TRBV7-9	TRBJ1-6
CASSYYGSRYEQYF	TGTGCCAGCAGTTACTACGGGAGTAGGTACGAGCAGTACTTC	14	-	-	TRBV6-2/TRBV6-3	TRBJ2-7
CASSEDAGAAVYTGELFF	TGTGCCAGCAGTGAAGATGCGGGGGCGGCGGTGTACACCGGGGAGCTGTTTTTT	18	-	once	TRBV2	TRBJ2-2
CASRVLEDSYNEQFF	TGCGCCAGCAGAGTTTTAGAAGATTCCTACAATGAGCAGTTCTTC	15	-	once	TRBV5-1	TRBJ2-1
CASSRTGNEKLFF	TGTGCCAGCAGTCGAACAGGGAACGAAAAACTGTTTTTT	13	-	once	TRBV6-5	TRBJ1-4
CASSFQGDREKLFF	TGTGCCAGCAGTTTCCAGGGGGATAGGGAAAAACTGTTTTTT	14	TRBD1	few	TRBV28	TRBJ1-4
CATSRPSSDRVIDEQYF	TGTGCCACCAGCAGACCTTCCTCGGACAGGGTAATCGACGAGCAGTACTTC	17	TRBD1	-	TRBV15	TRBJ2-7
CASSKPGRMNTEAFF	TGTGCCAGCAGTAAACCGGGACGGATGAACACTGAAGCTTTCTTT	15	-	-	TRBV6-5	TRBJ1-1
CASSPPTGKRNEQFF	TGTGCCAGCTCACCACCGACAGGGAAGAGGAATGAGCAGTTCTTC	15	TRBD1	-	TRBV18	TRBJ2-1
CASSLPAGSYGYTF	TGTGCCAGCAGCCTCCCCGCAGGGAGCTATGGCTACACCTTC	14	-	-	TRBV11-3	TRBJ1-2
CASNYDRWNYGYTF	TGTGCCAGCAATTATGACAGGTGGAACTATGGCTACACCTTC	14	-	-	TRBV2	TRBJ1-2
CSAVDVETQYF	TGCAGTGCTGTGGACGTGGAGACCCAGTACTTC	11	-	-	TRBV20-1	TRBJ2-5
CATSEIRQGRVEQYF	TGTGCCACCAGTGAAATAAGGCAGGGGCGGGTCGAGCAGTACTTC	15	-	-	TRBV24-1	TRBJ2-7
CASSLWDRRNTEAFF	TGTGCCAGTAGTCTTTGGGACAGACGGAACACTGAAGCTTTCTTT	15	TRBD1	-	TRBV19	TRBJ1-1
CASSLGRGEDYGYTF	TGTGCCAGCAGCCTAGGTCGGGGTGAGGACTATGGCTACACCTTC	15	-	-	TRBV6-5	TRBJ1-2
CASSVSGDYGYTF	TGTGCCAGCAGCGTCTCAGGGGACTATGGCTACACCTTC	13	-	-	TRBV9	TRBJ1-2
CASSYSDRVGNTIYF	TGCGCCAGCAGCTATTCGGACAGGGTAGGAAACACCATATATTTT	15	TRBD1	-	TRBV5-1	TRBJ1-3